This TCR beta chain derives from a study of T cell repertoires in cytomegalovirus infection. At the level of the study: Both CMV infection and a matching HLA type were indicated by public TCR beta signatures.

This CDR3 spans 14 amino acids. Germline V CDR1 and CDR2: MNHEY, SMNVEV (reference sequence). The V segment lost 5 bases and the J segment 2 bases; nucleotides outside the gene matches: 5. MiXCR, applied by TCRdb to the reads, yields one record per CDR3 protein. The sample comprises approximately 400,000 distinct CDR3 sequences, under 40% of which are singletons, and roughly 15% rests with the top ten. The origin of this receptor is a human donor in good health (CMV status not recorded). Some clones in this sample may be carry-over from other donors' samples. This rearrangement joins TRBV27 to TRBJ2-7, with 8 bases fitting TRBD2. Material: PBMCs. In nucleotides, the CDR3 is TGTGCCAGCAGTGCGCGCGGGGGGACCTACGAGCAGTACTTC. Amino acids: CASSARGGTYEQYF.